Below are 7 T cell receptor beta chains sequenced from a single sample in a study of blood T cell repertoires in COVID-19. Assay used: immunoSEQ multiplex PCR; TCRdb lists only in-frame clones, some missing. The sample includes approximately 400,000 clones, roughly 90% of them seen just once. The sample consisted of PBMCs or T cells enriched from blood (not recorded which). The origin of the receptors is a woman aged 35 to 49 who had been exposed to COVID-19.

The rearrangement joins TRBV7-8 to TRBJ2-7; 10 nucleotides align to TRBD1. J gave up 5 bases and V 5 bases, and 9 bases lay outside the gene matches. This CDR3 is 15 amino acids long. Germline CDR1 SGHVS, CDR2 FQNEAQ. DNA for the CDR3: TGTGCCAGCAGCCGGACAGGGGGTGAGGTGGACGAGCAGTACTTC. It is translated as CASSRTGGEVDEQYF.

V gene TRBV12-3 or TRBV12-4 combines with J gene TRBJ2-3, with D possibly TRBD2 on 6 matching bases. V lost 8 bases and J lost 3, with 6 bases in between. This CDR3 has 11 residues. In DNA, the CDR3 is TGTGCCAGCGGGAGGACAGATACGCAGTATTTT. The encoded protein is CASGRTDTQYF.

This clone has just one count. The chain is built from TRBV29-1 and TRBJ1-1, with D hard to call. The V end lost 4 bases, the J end lost 8 bases, and 11 bases lay between the germline ends. CDR1 SQVTM and CDR2 ANQGSEA come from the germline V gene. The CDR3 is 11 residues long. The CDR3 sequence: CSVADSIEAFF. CDR3 coding DNA: TGCAGCGTTGCCGACTCGATAGAAGCTTTCTTT.

The chain carries TRBV7-2 and TRBJ1-5; D not resolved. CDR3 size: 12 residues. Trimming took off 2 bases at V and 6 bases at J, with 5 bases between the two ends. Germline V gives CDR1 SGHTA, CDR2 FQGNSA. CDR3 nucleotide sequence: TGTGCCAGCAGCTTAACGGGTCAGCCCCAGCATTTT. Encoded protein: CASSLTGQPQHF.

The rearrangement joins TRBV18 to TRBJ2-7; unclear D gene. V lost 1 base and J 0 bases, leaving 13 bases between the germline ends. Per germline, CDR1 KGHSH and CDR2 LQKENI. The CDR3 is 16 residues long. DNA of the CDR3: TGTGCCAGCTCACCACAACTGAACAGTTACTCCTACGAGCAGTACTTC. Its protein product is CASSPQLNSYSYEQYF.

This clone has just one count. CDR3 coding DNA: TGCGCCAGCAGCCCAGCGGGGGGGAAATACAATGAGCAGTTCTTC. Protein: CASSPAGGKYNEQFF. The rearrangement uses TRBV5-1 and TRBJ2-1, with TRBD2 matching 10 bases. The CDR3 is 15 residues long. The germline gives CDR1 SGHRS, CDR2 YFSETQ. V gave up 4 bases and J gave up 4 bases; unmatched junction bases: 5.

Of note for this clone: A read error may account for a junction end that differs from germline. The chain couples TRBV7-6 to TRBJ1-2; no firm D call. CDR3 length: 14 amino acids. The germline gives CDR1 SGHVS, CDR2 FNYEAQ. CDR3 coding DNA: TGTGCCAGCAGTTTAGAGGGTGGCGGGAATGGCTACACCTTC. Encoded protein: CASSLEGGGNGYTF.